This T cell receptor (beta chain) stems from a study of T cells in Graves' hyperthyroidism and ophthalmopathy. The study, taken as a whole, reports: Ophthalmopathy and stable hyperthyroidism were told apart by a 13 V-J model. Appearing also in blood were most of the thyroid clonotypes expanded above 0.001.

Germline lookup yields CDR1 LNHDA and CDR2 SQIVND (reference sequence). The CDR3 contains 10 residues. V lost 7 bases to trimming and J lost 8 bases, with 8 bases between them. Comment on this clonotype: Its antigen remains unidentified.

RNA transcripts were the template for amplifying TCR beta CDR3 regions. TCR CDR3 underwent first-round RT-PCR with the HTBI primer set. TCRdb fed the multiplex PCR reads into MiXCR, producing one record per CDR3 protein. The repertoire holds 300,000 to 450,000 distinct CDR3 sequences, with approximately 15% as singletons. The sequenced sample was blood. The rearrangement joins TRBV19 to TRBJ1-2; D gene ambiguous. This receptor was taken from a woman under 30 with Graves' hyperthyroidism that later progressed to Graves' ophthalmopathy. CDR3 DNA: TGTGCCAGTATTTGGCGCGGCTACACCTTC. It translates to CASIWRGYTF.